A selection of T cell receptor beta chains follows, all from one sample in a study of control samples from healthy donors and cancer patients. Method: immunoSEQ multiplex PCR; TCRdb's copy keeps in-frame clones and lacks some. The sample carries 75,000 to 95,000 clones, over 75% recorded once. Material: blood. The receptors stem from a woman aged 18-29 years in good health. Each CDR3 is given with its conserved first and last residue. The order of the fields is J gene, clone size, V gene, D gene, CDR3 protein, CDR3 DNA. A D gene is named only where the DNA matches it firmly. Clone sizes are given selectively: once, few, many, or a class where the clone is expanded.

TRBJ1-3 | . | TRBV7-6 | TRBD1 | CASSWDRGVGGNTIYF | TGTGCCAGCAGCTGGGACAGGGGCGTCGGGGGAAACACCATATATTTT
TRBJ2-7 | . | TRBV18 | . | CASSLLDLSGEQYF | TGTGCCAGCTCACTACTGGACCTCTCCGGGGAGCAGTACTTC
TRBJ1-5 | . | TRBV27 | TRBD1 | CASSSTGALNQPQHF | TGTGCCAGCAGTTCTACAGGGGCGTTGAATCAGCCCCAGCATTTT
TRBJ1-1 | . | TRBV4-1 | TRBD1 | CASSQQWSRGKYTEAFF | TGCGCCAGCAGCCAACAATGGAGCAGGGGGAAGTACACTGAAGCTTTCTTT
TRBJ1-1 | . | TRBV3-1/TRBV3-2 | . | CASSHEVFDTEAFF | TGTGCCAGCAGCCATGAGGTCTTCGACACTGAAGCTTTCTTT
TRBJ2-3 | . | TRBV7-3 | TRBD2 | CASSPSGASTDTQYF | TGTGCCAGCAGCCCTAGCGGGGCAAGCACAGATACGCAGTATTTT
TRBJ1-5 | . | TRBV6-1 | . | CASSEGQPQHF | TGTGCCAGCAGTGAAGGTCAGCCCCAGCATTTT
TRBJ2-1 | . | TRBV27 | . | CASSRWPEQFF | TGTGCCAGCAGCCGATGGCCTGAGCAGTTCTTC
TRBJ2-1 | . | TRBV4-2 | TRBD2 | CASSHHGSGGDNEQFF | TGTGCCAGCAGCCACCATGGTAGCGGGGGGGACAATGAGCAGTTCTTC
TRBJ1-1 | . | TRBV6-5 | . | CASSYSLLGENTEAFF | TGTGCCAGCAGTTACTCGCTTCTAGGGGAGAACACTGAAGCTTTCTTT
TRBJ2-1 | few | TRBV5-5 | . | CASSLEAGQTYNEQFF | TGTGCCAGCAGCTTGGAGGCGGGGCAGACCTACAATGAGCAGTTCTTC
TRBJ2-7 | . | TRBV6-5 | . | CASGIPGFYEQYF | TGTGCCAGCGGGATTCCCGGATTCTACGAGCAGTACTTC
TRBJ1-4 | . | TRBV2 | . | CASSQQGISEKLFF | TGTGCCAGCAGCCAACAGGGAATCAGCGAAAAACTGTTTTTT
TRBJ2-3 | . | TRBV18 | TRBD2 | CASSQGLATDTQYF | TGTGCCAGCTCACAGGGACTAGCCACAGATACGCAGTATTTT
TRBJ2-6 | . | TRBV5-1 | TRBD1 | CASSQIDRVLTGANVLTF | TGCGCCAGCAGCCAGATCGACAGGGTGTTGACTGGGGCCAACGTCCTGACTTTC
TRBJ1-1 | . | TRBV6-5 | . | CASSPSVNTEAFF | TGTGCCAGCAGCCCATCGGTGAACACTGAAGCTTTCTTT
TRBJ1-4 | . | TRBV3-1/TRBV3-2 | . | CASSHMGSNEKLFF | TGTGCCAGCAGCCATATGGGGTCTAATGAAAAACTGTTTTTT
TRBJ1-2 | . | TRBV9 | . | CASSPDLDLGRGGYTF | TGTGCCAGCAGCCCCGATCTGGATCTTGGGAGGGGCGGCTACACCTTC
TRBJ2-6 | . | TRBV20-1 | TRBD1 | CSASVWDSHSGANVLTF | TGCAGTGCTAGTGTATGGGACAGCCACTCTGGGGCCAACGTCCTGACTTTC
TRBJ2-6 | . | TRBV7-9 | . | CASSLDYRTGANVLTF | TGTGCCAGCAGCTTAGACTACAGGACCGGGGCCAACGTCCTGACTTTC
TRBJ1-1 | once | TRBV19 | . | CASSFPTGEANTEAFF | TGTGCCAGTAGTTTCCCGACAGGAGAGGCGAACACTGAAGCTTTCTTT
TRBJ2-5 | . | TRBV7-9 | . | CASSLADFLISGVGETQYF | TGTGCCAGCAGCTTAGCGGACTTTCTTATCTCAGGGGTGGGAGAGACCCAGTACTTC
TRBJ2-3 | . | TRBV11-2 | TRBD2 | CASPGRGGDTQYF | TGTGCCAGCCCGGGGCGGGGGGGCGATACGCAGTATTTT
TRBJ1-1 | . | TRBV9 | . | CASSVAWANTEAFF | TGTGCCAGCAGCGTAGCTTGGGCTAACACTGAAGCTTTCTTT
TRBJ2-3 | . | TRBV7-3 | . | CASTPGDTQYF | TGTGCCAGCACACCGGGGGATACGCAGTATTTT
TRBJ1-1 | . | TRBV7-6 | . | CASSLYGATEAFF | TGTGCCAGCAGCTTATACGGGGCTACTGAAGCTTTCTTT
TRBJ1-6 | . | TRBV27 | TRBD1 | CASSFSGTVAPLHF | TGTGCCAGCAGTTTCTCCGGGACAGTGGCACCCCTCCACTTT
TRBJ2-1 | once | TRBV13 | TRBD2 | CASSSRLAGNAEQFF | TGTGCCAGCAGCTCAAGACTAGCGGGGAACGCTGAGCAGTTCTTC
TRBJ2-3 | . | TRBV11-2 | . | CASSLEVSTDTQYF | TGTGCCAGCAGCTTAGAGGTTAGCACAGATACGCAGTATTTT
TRBJ2-7 | . | TRBV7-7 | . | CASSPGLPAEQYF | TGTGCCAGCAGCCCAGGACTCCCTGCCGAGCAGTACTTC
TRBJ1-4 | once | TRBV2 | . | CASNKGPNEKLFF | TGTGCCAGCAACAAGGGCCCCAATGAAAAACTGTTTTTT
TRBJ1-1 | . | TRBV2 | . | CASSEGTDLNTEAFF | TGTGCCAGCAGTGAAGGGACAGATTTGAACACTGAAGCTTTCTTT
TRBJ2-3 | . | TRBV7-8 | . | CATRRRSTTPDTQYF | TGTGCCACCCGTCGGCGGTCAACCACTCCAGATACGCAGTATTTT
TRBJ1-6 | . | TRBV2 | . | CASRTEANSPLHF | TGTGCCAGCAGGACAGAGGCTAATTCACCCCTCCACTTT
TRBJ2-5 | . | TRBV7-3 | . | CASSLYSGVQETQYF | TGTGCCAGCAGTCTCTACTCGGGGGTCCAAGAGACCCAGTACTTC
TRBJ1-2 | . | TRBV5-6 | TRBD1 | CASSQGQATYYGYTF | TGTGCCAGCAGCCAGGGACAGGCGACCTACTATGGCTACACCTTC
TRBJ2-1 | . | TRBV29-1 | . | CSVARLGRWVF | TGCAGCGTTGCACGACTAGGGCGGTGGGTCTTC
TRBJ2-6 | . | TRBV7-3 | . | CASSNGANVLTF | TGTGCCAGCAGCAATGGGGCCAACGTCCTGACTTTC
TRBJ2-7 | . | TRBV11-3 | . | CASSLSGTKGGTYEQYF | TGTGCCAGCAGCCTAAGCGGGACGAAAGGGGGCACCTACGAGCAGTACTTC
TRBJ2-5 | . | TRBV25-1 | . | CASSEFVGSTRETQYF | TGTGCCAGCAGTGAATTTGTGGGATCCACCAGGGAGACCCAGTACTTC
TRBJ1-2 | once | TRBV7-2 | TRBD1 | CASSLAELGTGGTYGYTF | TGTGCCAGCAGCTTAGCGGAACTTGGGACAGGGGGCACCTATGGCTACACCTTC
TRBJ2-7 | once | TRBV7-2 | . | CASSLGRGEQYF | TGTGCCAGCAGCTTAGGCCGGGGAGAGCAGTACTTC
TRBJ1-6 | once | TRBV9 | . | CASSPRDGGNSPLHF | TGTGCCAGCAGCCCGCGGGATGGTGGAAATTCACCCCTCCACTTT
TRBJ2-1 | . | TRBV6-5 | . | CASSYELNNEQFF | TGTGCCAGCAGTTACGAACTAAACAATGAGCAGTTCTTC
TRBJ1-2 | once | TRBV7-2 | TRBD1 | CASSYMDRVAYGYTF | TGTGCCAGCAGCTATATGGACAGGGTGGCCTATGGCTACACCTTC
TRBJ1-6 | . | TRBV7-3 | TRBD1 | CASSQSGQGGSPLHF | TGTGCCAGCAGCCAAAGCGGACAGGGAGGTTCACCCCTCCACTTT
TRBJ2-7 | . | TRBV6-6 | . | CASSPRAYEQYF | TGTGCCAGCAGTCCCAGGGCCTACGAGCAGTACTTC
TRBJ1-1 | . | TRBV27 | TRBD1 | CASSPTGGWWTEAFF | TGTGCCAGCAGTCCCACAGGGGGATGGTGGACTGAAGCTTTCTTT
TRBJ2-7 | . | TRBV11-2 | . | CASSRTTSYEQYF | TGTGCCAGCAGTCGTACAACTTCCTACGAGCAGTACTTC
TRBJ2-1 | . | TRBV11-2 | TRBD2 | CASSPGLAVEQFF | TGTGCCAGCAGCCCGGGACTAGCGGTTGAGCAGTTCTTC
TRBJ2-3 | . | TRBV9 | . | CASSLTAVSTDTQYF | TGTGCCAGCAGCTTGACGGCCGTCAGCACAGATACGCAGTATTTT
TRBJ1-6 | . | TRBV5-4 | . | CASSDMGRTKSPLHF | TGTGCCAGCAGCGATATGGGGAGGACCAAATCACCCCTCCACTTT
TRBJ2-1 | . | TRBV3-1/TRBV3-2 | . | CASSPPRGGPVPFDEQFF | TGTGCCAGCAGCCCTCCTAGAGGGGGTCCAGTGCCCTTCGATGAGCAGTTCTTC
TRBJ2-2 | . | TRBV7-8 | TRBD2 | CASSPAGEGSGELFF | TGTGCCAGCAGTCCTGCGGGGGAAGGATCCGGGGAGCTGTTTTTT
TRBJ1-4 | . | TRBV5-1 | . | CASRSGLGNEKLFF | TGCGCCAGCAGATCGGGGCTCGGTAATGAAAAACTGTTTTTT